This T cell receptor beta chain was retrieved from a study of cytomegalovirus exposure and HLA in healthy donors. Whole-study findings and limits: Reportedly, TCR beta sequences accurately predicted HLA-A and HLA-B alleles in most subjects.

Comments on this clone: Its antigen is still unknown.

The PCR contained 60 Vbeta and 13 Jbeta primers. The assay was immunoSEQ multiplex PCR, and TCRdb's table has in-frame clones only and misses some. The data show about 96,000 clones, with about four fifths seen just once and about 14% held by the top ten. The CDR3 has 14 amino acids. CDR1 is SQVTM and CDR2 is ANQGSEA in the germline V gene. With V trimmed by 4 bases and J by 2 bases, 4 bases remained unmatched. This clonotype was sampled from a woman in her 70s in good health and CMV-seropositive. The sequencing input was PBMCs. The J gene is TRBJ2-7, the V gene TRBV29-1, with 11 bases matching TRBD2. For the CDR3, the DNA is TGCAGCGTTGGGGGGACTAGCGGAACCTACGAGCAGTACTTC. Its protein product is CSVGGTSGTYEQYF.